This is a list of T cell receptor beta chains from one sample in a study of glioma-infiltrating T cells. Via MiXCR, TCRdb re-called the multiplex PCR reads, giving one row per CDR3 protein. The sample lists about 210,000 distinct CDR3 sequences; about 31% were seen once. Sequencing was performed on glioma tissue, nonneoplastic brain tissue, or PBMCs (not recorded which). The receptors originated from a human donor with low-grade glioma or glioblastoma, undergoing nonglioma brain surgery, or in good health (not recorded which). Each CDR3 is given with its conserved first and last residue. D genes are given only for firm matches. A row's size may be missing; if present it is once, few, many or a size class.

D gene | J gene | V gene | clone size | CDR3 DNA | CDR3 protein
TRBD1 | TRBJ1-1 | TRBV18 | NA | TGTGCCAGCTCACCACAACAGGGGGACATGAATACTGAAGCTTTCTTT | CASSPQQGDMNTEAFF
NA | TRBJ2-1 | TRBV5-4 | many | TGTGCCAGCAGCTTGGATCTGGGTAGGGCAGATGAGCAGTTCTTC | CASSLDLGRADEQFF
TRBD2 | TRBJ2-7 | TRBV4-1 | NA | TGTGCCAGCAGCCACCAAACTAGCGGCGCCCTCTACGAGCAGTACTTC | CASSHQTSGALYEQYF
TRBD1 | TRBJ2-3 | TRBV10-3 | few | TGTGCCTCCTGGACAGGGGGCACAGATACGCAGTATTTT | CASWTGGTDTQYF
TRBD2 | TRBJ2-7 | TRBV20-1 | NA | TGCAGTGCAAAATCTAGCGGGAGGGCCGTGCAGTACTTC | CSAKSSGRAVQYF
NA | TRBJ1-3 | TRBV12-3/TRBV12-4 | few | TGTGCCAGCAGTCCGTCCGGGGGGTACTCTGGAAACACCATATATTTT | CASSPSGGYSGNTIYF
NA | TRBJ2-5 | TRBV7-9 | NA | TGTGCCAGCAGCCCAGCAGAGGGACATTTAAGGGAGACCCAGTACTTC | CASSPAEGHLRETQYF
TRBD2 | TRBJ2-1 | TRBV20-1 | many | TGCAGTGCTTTGGGACTAGCGGGAGAAGATCCCATTTACAATGAGCAGTTCTTC | CSALGLAGEDPIYNEQFF
TRBD1 | TRBJ1-5 | TRBV20-1 | many | TGCAGTGCTGCGACCGGGACAGGGGTCGGGAGCAATCAGCCCCAGCATTTT | CSAATGTGVGSNQPQHF
NA | TRBJ2-5 | TRBV5-1 | NA | TGCGCCAGCAGCTTGGAAAACAGCGGACGAGAGACCCAGTACTTC | CASSLENSGRETQYF
NA | TRBJ2-7 | TRBV7-9 | many | TGTGCCAGCAGCCCCTCCGGCGGCCACGAGCAGTACTTC | CASSPSGGHEQYF
NA | TRBJ1-5 | TRBV11-2 | few | TGTGCCAGCAGCTTAGATTTGGGCCGCAAGTCAAGCAATCAGCCCCAGCATTTT | CASSLDLGRKSSNQPQHF
NA | TRBJ1-4 | TRBV27 | NA | TGTGCCAGCAGTTTCCGAGGGAGAGATGAAAAACTGTTTTTT | CASSFRGRDEKLFF
NA | TRBJ2-1 | TRBV9 | few | TGTGCCAGCAGCTCCACCGTGGGAGTCTACAATGAGCAGTTCTTC | CASSSTVGVYNEQFF
TRBD2 | TRBJ2-1 | TRBV3-1 | NA | TGTGCCAGCAGCCAAGCGGGGATGCGGGGGAATGAGCAGTTCTTC | CASSQAGMRGNEQFF
TRBD2 | TRBJ2-7 | TRBV20-1 | many | TGCAGTGCTTACTCGACTAGCCTTTACGAGCAGTACTTC | CSAYSTSLYEQYF
NA | TRBJ1-1 | TRBV7-2 | many | TGTGCCAGCAGCTCGAATAGGGGGGATATGAACACTGAAGCTTTCTTT | CASSSNRGDMNTEAFF
NA | TRBJ2-3 | TRBV10-3 | many | TGTGCCATCAGTGAGGCAGACACAGATACGCAGTATTTT | CAISEADTDTQYF
NA | TRBJ2-5 | TRBV4-1 | many | TGCGCCAGCAGCCAAAGGGGCCTTCAAGAGACCCAGTACTTC | CASSQRGLQETQYF
NA | TRBJ1-1 | TRBV5-4 | many | TGTGCCAGCAGCTTCGATGTGAACACTGAAGCTTTCTTT | CASSFDVNTEAFF
NA | TRBJ1-2 | TRBV7-8 | many | TGTGCCAGCAGCCCGAACAGGTCCTATGGCTACACCTTC | CASSPNRSYGYTF
NA | TRBJ2-1 | TRBV18 | few | TGTGCCAGCTCACCAGTTAATTCGGGCTCCTACAATGAGCAGTTCTTC | CASSPVNSGSYNEQFF
NA | TRBJ2-4 | TRBV28 | many | TGTGCCAGCAGGAGTCCCCGGGCCAAAAACATTCAGTACTTC | CASRSPRAKNIQYF
NA | TRBJ1-1 | TRBV13 | NA | TGTGCCAGCAGCTCAAACAGGGAAGCTGAAGCTTTCTTT | CASSSNREAEAFF
NA | TRBJ1-2 | TRBV6-6 | many | TGTGCCAGCAGTTACTCAAAGGGAAACTATGGCTACACCTTC | CASSYSKGNYGYTF
NA | TRBJ2-3 | TRBV4-3 | NA | TGCGCCAGCAGCCAACTTGACAGGTTCAGCACAGATACGCAGTATTTT | CASSQLDRFSTDTQYF
NA | TRBJ1-2 | TRBV7-2 | NA | TGTGCCAGCAGCTTTACCAGGGGAGATGGCTACACCTTC | CASSFTRGDGYTF
NA | TRBJ2-7 | TRBV10-3 | few | TGTGCCATCATGGGACTCTCCTACGAGCAGTACTTC | CAIMGLSYEQYF
TRBD1 | TRBJ2-7 | TRBV7-2 | NA | TGTGCCAGCAGCTTACGGGGACAGGCCCTCTACAAGCAGTACTTC | CASSLRGQALYKQYF